Sequencing of this TCR beta chain was carried out in a study of beta chain features in type 1 diabetes. Cells sorted by CD45RO/CCR7/CD25/CD127/CD95/CD27 comprised CD4+ naive, central memory, regulatory and stem cell-like memory cells. Sorting gave populations that all exceeded 98% purity. Study-level findings and limits: Although PCR might favor shorter templates, it would do so equally in patients and controls. Cells expressing TCR highly could be over-represented by cDNA sequencing.

In its sample, this clone was seen a few times. The target antigen is unknown. The junction departs from the called germline gene at one end, perhaps through a read error. Of the isolated RNA, all was reverse transcribed, and so the sequenced material was expressed TCRB transcripts. Only in-frame clones appear in the TCRdb table, and some are missing; sequencing was by immunoSEQ multiplex PCR. The repertoire has fewer than 400,000 clones, roughly 8% of them found once; the top ten carry approximately 0.47%. This CDR3 spans 15 amino acids. From germline, CDR1 is LGHNA and CDR2 YSLEER. The source is a woman aged 18-30 years in good health. The V gene is TRBV4-3, the J gene TRBJ2-1, with 8 bases that match TRBD2. Sequenced input: central memory CD4+ T cells from blood. CDR3 sequence reads: CASSQNSGTPNEQLF. The DNA for the CDR3 is TGCGCCAGCAGCCAAAATAGCGGGACCCCCAATGAGCAGCTCTTC.